What follows describes a single T cell receptor beta chain. The data belong to a study of control samples from healthy donors and cancer patients. This CDR3 has 16 residues. Germline V CDR1 and CDR2: MDHEN, SYDVKM. V lost 7 bases, J lost 3 bases, and 21 bases lay in between. Libraries were prepared by immunoSEQ multiplex PCR; TCRdb keeps only in-frame clonotypes and omits some of them. Among approximately 160,000 clones listed, around 90% were seen once. Sample: blood. The gene calls are TRBV28 and TRBJ1-2; D might be TRBD1 (5 bases). The sequence came from a woman between 25 and 40 years old in good health. CDR3 in amino acids: CASTPRNGQPHYGYTF. The CDR3 DNA reads TGTGCCAGCACTCCCCGCAATGGACAACCCCACTATGGCTACACCTTC.